A selection of T cell receptor beta chains follows, all from one sample in a study of shared clonotypes between healthy human individuals. The method was immunoSEQ multiplex PCR; TCRdb's version includes in-frame clones alone and lacks a portion of them. This table has roughly 220,000 clones, just over 65% appearing once. The specimen was memory CD4+ T cells sorted from blood. The origin of the receptors is a young man in good health. The CDR3 runs from the conserved cysteine through the conserved F or W. D genes are given only for firm matches. The size field is filled for only some rows; it gives once, few, many or a size class.

D: TRBD2
J: TRBJ2-3
V: TRBV7-9
size: -
CDR3: CASITGTRPDTQYF
DNA: TGTGCCAGCATAACCGGGACTAGACCAGATACGCAGTATTTT

D: -
J: TRBJ1-1
V: TRBV6-5
size: -
CDR3: CASRLQGHYTEAFF
DNA: TGTGCCAGCAGATTACAGGGACACTACACTGAAGCTTTCTTT

D: TRBD1
J: TRBJ1-5
V: TRBV6-5
size: -
CDR3: CASRPDRGIEPQHF
DNA: TGTGCCAGCAGACCCGACAGGGGAATTGAGCCCCAGCATTTT

D: -
J: TRBJ1-1
V: TRBV5-1
size: -
CDR3: CASSQDSINTEAFF
DNA: TGCGCCAGCAGCCAGGACTCGATCAACACTGAAGCTTTCTTT

D: TRBD2
J: TRBJ2-3
V: TRBV5-4
size: -
CDR3: CASSLFRLAYTQYF
DNA: TGTGCCAGCAGCTTATTTCGACTAGCGTATACGCAGTATTTT

D: -
J: TRBJ2-1
V: TRBV5-1
size: -
CDR3: CASSLAPTYNEQFF
DNA: TGCGCCAGCAGCTTGGCTCCCACCTACAATGAGCAGTTCTTC

D: -
J: TRBJ1-2
V: TRBV19
size: -
CDR3: CASSNGHYGYTF
DNA: TGTGCCAGTAGTAATGGTCACTATGGCTACACCTTC

D: TRBD2
J: TRBJ2-7
V: TRBV7-8
size: many
CDR3: CASSAGTSAPYEQYF
DNA: TGTGCCAGCAGCGCGGGGACTAGCGCACCCTACGAGCAGTACTTC

D: -
J: TRBJ2-3
V: TRBV7-8
size: -
CDR3: CASSLPIFASTDTQYF
DNA: TGTGCCAGCAGCCTCCCAATCTTTGCTAGCACAGATACGCAGTATTTT

D: TRBD1
J: TRBJ1-5
V: TRBV18
size: -
CDR3: CASSRGTGDQPQHF
DNA: TGTGCCAGCTCACGCGGGACAGGGGATCAGCCCCAGCATTTT

D: TRBD1
J: TRBJ1-2
V: TRBV2
size: few
CDR3: CASIPDREKRGYTF
DNA: TGTGCCAGCATCCCTGACAGGGAGAAGCGGGGCTACACCTTC

D: -
J: TRBJ1-5
V: TRBV27
size: -
CDR3: CASSLSPGLNQPQHF
DNA: TGTGCCAGCAGCCTATCCCCGGGTCTCAATCAGCCCCAGCATTTT

D: -
J: TRBJ1-4
V: TRBV7-2
size: few
CDR3: CASSLEWGNEKLFF
DNA: TGTGCCAGCAGCTTAGAATGGGGGAATGAAAAACTGTTTTTT

D: -
J: TRBJ1-5
V: TRBV7-2
size: -
CDR3: CASSADRDAPQHF
DNA: TGTGCCAGCAGCGCCGACCGGGACGCTCCCCAGCATTTT

D: -
J: TRBJ2-7
V: TRBV5-4
size: -
CDR3: CASSLWGSSYEQYF
DNA: TGTGCCAGCAGCTTATGGGGGAGTTCCTACGAGCAGTACTTC

D: -
J: TRBJ2-1
V: TRBV18
size: -
CDR3: CASSPSMASYNEQFF
DNA: TGTGCCAGCTCACCAAGTATGGCCTCCTACAATGAGCAGTTCTTC

D: TRBD1
J: TRBJ1-1
V: TRBV10-2
size: -
CDR3: CASSRGDSAQEGTEAFF
DNA: TGCGCCAGCAGCCGAGGGGACAGTGCTCAAGAGGGCACTGAAGCTTTCTTT

D: TRBD1
J: TRBJ2-3
V: TRBV5-6
size: -
CDR3: CASSPWDRRTDTQYF
DNA: TGTGCCAGCAGCCCCTGGGACAGACGCACAGATACGCAGTATTTT

D: TRBD2
J: TRBJ2-2
V: TRBV10-2
size: once
CDR3: CASSEFLRIGLAGAGELFF
DNA: TGCGCCAGCAGTGAATTTCTAAGGATCGGACTAGCGGGAGCCGGGGAGCTGTTTTTT

D: TRBD2
J: TRBJ2-5
V: TRBV5-1
size: -
CDR3: CSSSWGTSGTIPGAQYF
DNA: TGCTCCTCCTCTTGGGGGACTAGCGGGACTATCCCAGGGGCCCAGTACTTC

D: TRBD2
J: TRBJ2-5
V: TRBV15
size: many
CDR3: CATSRVESSGSGETQYF
DNA: TGTGCCACCAGCAGAGTTGAGTCTAGCGGGAGCGGAGAGACCCAGTACTTC

D: -
J: TRBJ1-2
V: TRBV11-2
size: -
CDR3: CASSQKSVSGYTF
DNA: TGTGCCAGCAGCCAAAAGTCGGTTAGTGGCTACACCTTC

D: TRBD2
J: TRBJ2-3
V: TRBV5-1
size: -
CDR3: CASSRGLAESTDTQYF
DNA: TGCGCCAGCAGCCGCGGACTAGCGGAAAGCACAGATACGCAGTATTTT

D: -
J: TRBJ1-1
V: TRBV4-1
size: few
CDR3: CASSQDYPGWAFF
DNA: TGCGCCAGCAGCCAAGACTACCCCGGCTGGGCTTTCTTT

D: -
J: TRBJ2-1
V: TRBV7-6
size: few
CDR3: CASSLGDNEQFF
DNA: TGTGCCAGCAGCTTAGGTGACAATGAGCAGTTCTTC

D: TRBD2
J: TRBJ2-2
V: TRBV19
size: -
CDR3: CASRQPGGNTGELFF
DNA: TGTGCCAGTAGGCAACCGGGAGGAAACACCGGGGAGCTGTTTTTT

D: -
J: TRBJ2-1
V: TRBV9
size: -
CDR3: CASSIAPSSSYNEQFF
DNA: TGTGCCAGCAGCATTGCCCCTAGTAGCTCCTACAATGAGCAGTTCTTC

D: TRBD1
J: TRBJ1-2
V: TRBV5-8
size: -
CDR3: CASSPRLTGAYGYTF
DNA: TGTGCCAGCAGCCCAAGGTTGACAGGGGCCTATGGCTACACCTTC

D: TRBD1
J: TRBJ2-5
V: TRBV5-5
size: -
CDR3: CASSSSTGGIGETQYF
DNA: TGTGCCAGCAGCAGCTCGACAGGGGGGATCGGGGAGACCCAGTACTTC

D: -
J: TRBJ1-4
V: TRBV25-1
size: -
CDR3: CASSEFQGNGLFF
DNA: TGTGCCAGCAGTGAATTTCAGGGGAATGGACTGTTTTTT

D: -
J: TRBJ2-2
V: TRBV30
size: -
CDR3: CAWSVGTSTGELFF
DNA: TGTGCCTGGAGTGTAGGGACAAGCACCGGGGAGCTGTTTTTT

D: -
J: TRBJ2-1
V: TRBV29-1
size: -
CDR3: CSVSGGQGTKGNEQFF
DNA: TGCAGCGTGAGTGGGGGGCAGGGGACCAAAGGTAATGAGCAGTTCTTC